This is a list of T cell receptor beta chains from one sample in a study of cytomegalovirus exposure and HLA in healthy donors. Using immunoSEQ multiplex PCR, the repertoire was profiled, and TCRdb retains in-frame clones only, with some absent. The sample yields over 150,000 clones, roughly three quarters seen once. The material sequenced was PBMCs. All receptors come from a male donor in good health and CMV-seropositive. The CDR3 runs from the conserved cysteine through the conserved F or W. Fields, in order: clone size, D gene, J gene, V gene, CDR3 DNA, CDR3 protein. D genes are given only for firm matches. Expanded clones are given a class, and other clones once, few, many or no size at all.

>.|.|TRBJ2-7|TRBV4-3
TGCGCCAGCAGCACCCGACTCTTCTACGAGCAGTACTTC
CASSTRLFYEQYF
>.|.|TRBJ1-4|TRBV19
TGTGCCAGTAGTATCCAGGGTGCAACTAATGAAAAACTGTTTTTT
CASSIQGATNEKLFF
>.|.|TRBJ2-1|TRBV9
TGTGCCAGCAGCGTAGCAGGGGCGGACATCAATGAGCAGTTCTTC
CASSVAGADINEQFF
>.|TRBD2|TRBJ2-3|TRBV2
TGTGCCAGCAGTGGACTAGCGGGGGCCACAGATACGCAGTATTTT
CASSGLAGATDTQYF
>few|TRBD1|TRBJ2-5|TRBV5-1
TGCGCCAGCAGCCGCCAGACAGGGGTGAAGGAGACCCAGTACTTC
CASSRQTGVKETQYF
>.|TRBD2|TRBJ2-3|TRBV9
TGTGCCAGCAGCCCCGCTCGGACTAGCGGGGGGGCGGGAGATACGCAGTATTTT
CASSPARTSGGAGDTQYF
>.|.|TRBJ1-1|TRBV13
TGTGCCAGCAGCTTTGGAGGTCGGACTGAAGCTTTCTTT
CASSFGGRTEAFF
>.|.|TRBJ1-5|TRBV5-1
TGCGCCAGCAGCTTGGAAAGAGGGCAGCCCCAGCATTTT
CASSLERGQPQHF
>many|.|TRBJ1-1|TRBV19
TGTGCCGCGGGGCTTGGCACTGAAGCTTTCTTT
CAAGLGTEAFF
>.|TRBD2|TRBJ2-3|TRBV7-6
TGTGCCAGCAGCTTAGGGGGCGGGGGATTAGATACGCAGTATTTT
CASSLGGGGLDTQYF
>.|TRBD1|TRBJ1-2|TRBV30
TGTGCCCTGACTCTTTCACCGGGACAGGGGAGCTACACCTTC
CALTLSPGQGSYTF
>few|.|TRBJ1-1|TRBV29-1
TGCAGCGTCCGGAACACTGAAGCTTTCTTT
CSVRNTEAFF
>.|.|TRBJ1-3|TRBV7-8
TGTGCCAGCAGCAGTGGGCCGGGGTCTGGAAACACCATATATTTT
CASSSGPGSGNTIYF
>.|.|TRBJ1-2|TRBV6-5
TGTGCCAGCAGCCCTCCGGGGGTGGGAGGGGGCTACACCTTC
CASSPPGVGGGYTF
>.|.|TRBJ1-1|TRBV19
TGTGCCAGTAGTATTGGGAGGAACACTGAAGCTTTCTTT
CASSIGRNTEAFF
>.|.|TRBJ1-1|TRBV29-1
TGCAGCGTTGTGGGCAGCGGCTCGGGTTGGGAAGCTTTCTTT
CSVVGSGSGWEAFF
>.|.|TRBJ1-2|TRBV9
TGTGCCAGCAGCCCAGAGGAATGGGAGGATGGCTACACCTTC
CASSPEEWEDGYTF
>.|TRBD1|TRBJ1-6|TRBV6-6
TGTGCCAGCAGCGCGACAGGGTACTCCTATAATTCACCCCTCCACTTT
CASSATGYSYNSPLHF
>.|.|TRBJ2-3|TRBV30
TGTGCCTGGAGTGTCTGGGGGGGCCGCACAGATACGCAGTATTTT
CAWSVWGGRTDTQYF
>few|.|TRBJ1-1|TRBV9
TGTGCCAGCAGCGTGGGGGGGAGGACTGAAGCTTTCTTT
CASSVGGRTEAFF
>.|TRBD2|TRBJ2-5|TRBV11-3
TGTGCCAGCAGCTTCGGGGGGCAAGAGACCCAGTACTTC
CASSFGGQETQYF
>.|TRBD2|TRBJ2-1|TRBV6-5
TGTGCCAGCAGTCCTAGCGGGGGTTTTTACAATGAGCAGTTCTTC
CASSPSGGFYNEQFF
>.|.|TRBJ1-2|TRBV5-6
TGTGCCAGCAGCCTTTTAGCCTATGGCTACACCTTC
CASSLLAYGYTF
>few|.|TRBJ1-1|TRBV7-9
TGTGCCAGCAGCCTTGAGGGAAAAGCTTTCTTT
CASSLEGKAFF
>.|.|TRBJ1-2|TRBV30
TGTGCCTGGAGTTCCGGGATTTCTGGCTACACCTTC
CAWSSGISGYTF
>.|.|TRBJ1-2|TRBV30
TGTGCCTGGAGTGCCTATGGTACTAGCCAACCTAACTATGGCTACACCTTC
CAWSAYGTSQPNYGYTF
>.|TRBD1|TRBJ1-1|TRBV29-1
TGCAGCGCCCGTAACCAGGGGGCGACCCCTGAAGCTTTCTTT
CSARNQGATPEAFF
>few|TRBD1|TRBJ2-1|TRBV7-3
TGTGCCAGCAGACAGGGGGCTCTTGAGCAGTTCTTC
CASRQGALEQFF
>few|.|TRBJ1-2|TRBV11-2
TGTGCCAGCAGCTTAGACCGCCAGAGGGGCTACACCTTC
CASSLDRQRGYTF
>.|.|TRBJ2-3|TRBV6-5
TGTGCCAGCAGTTACGGGGCAGGTGGCACAGATACGCAGTATTTT
CASSYGAGGTDTQYF
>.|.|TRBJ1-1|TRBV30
TGTGCCTGGACGCAGGCGACTGAAGCTTTCTTT
CAWTQATEAFF